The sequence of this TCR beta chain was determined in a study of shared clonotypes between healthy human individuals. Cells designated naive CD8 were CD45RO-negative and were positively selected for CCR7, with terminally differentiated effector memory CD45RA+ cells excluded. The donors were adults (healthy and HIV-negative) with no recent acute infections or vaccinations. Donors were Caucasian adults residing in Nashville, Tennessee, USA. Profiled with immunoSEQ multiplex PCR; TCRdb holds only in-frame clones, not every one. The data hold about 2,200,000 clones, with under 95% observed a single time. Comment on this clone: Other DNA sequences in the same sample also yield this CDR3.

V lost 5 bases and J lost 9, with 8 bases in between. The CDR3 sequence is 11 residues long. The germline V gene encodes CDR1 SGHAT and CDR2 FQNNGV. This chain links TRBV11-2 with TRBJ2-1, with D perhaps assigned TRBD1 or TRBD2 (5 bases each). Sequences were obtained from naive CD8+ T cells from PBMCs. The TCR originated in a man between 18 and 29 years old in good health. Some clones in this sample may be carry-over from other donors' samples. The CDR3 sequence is CASSPGAEQFF. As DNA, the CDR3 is TGTGCCAGCAGCCCCGGGGCTGAGCAGTTCTTC.